The 20 T cell receptor beta chains presented below share a single source sample, sequenced in a study of CD8+ T cells in alopecia areata. Isolated RNA was reverse transcribed into cDNA used as the sequencing template. Measured with immunoSEQ multiplex PCR; TCRdb has only the in-frame clones, and not every one. The table lists roughly 200,000 clones, approximately 40% of them singletons. Treatment specified: oral pan-JAK inhibitor, 5-10 mg twice daily. Sequencing was performed on CD4+ T cells sorted from blood, taken around week 36, from a patient treated with tofacitinib. These receptors came from a human donor with alopecia areata.

In this sample, this clone turned up a few times. This chain connects TRBV27 to TRBJ2-7, with D hard to call. Germline CDR1 and CDR2: MNHEY and SMNVEV (reference sequence). With 2 bases removed from V and 0 bases from J, the gap between germline ends came to 11 bases. This CDR3 has 15 amino acids. As DNA, the CDR3 is TGTGCCAGCAGTTTAAGGCTTGCTTTCTCCTACGAGCAGTACTTC. This codes for CASSLRLAFSYEQYF.

The chain recombines TRBV5-6 with TRBJ1-2, with TRBD1 identical over 8 bases. Germline assignment: CDR1 SGHDT and CDR2 YYEEEE. The CDR3 is 12 amino acids. V lost 5 bases and J lost 8; bases outside the gene matches: 5. DNA of the CDR3: TGTGCCAGCAGTACGACAGGGGTGGGCTACACCTTC. As protein: CASSTTGVGYTF.

Only a few counts were recorded for this clone. The J gene is TRBJ2-1, the V gene TRBV29-1; TRBD2 is a possible D gene (6 bases). Trimming pared 5 bases from V and 4 bases from J, leaving 21 bases between. CDR1 is SQVTM, CDR2 ANQGSEA, per germline. The CDR3 is made up of 16 amino acids. The CDR3 reads CSVLPAEGRGYNEQFF. CDR3 coding DNA: TGCAGCGTTCTCCCGGCGGAGGGCCGGGGGTACAATGAGCAGTTCTTC.

Written as DNA, the CDR3 is TGTGCCACCAGCCGCACAGGACTTAGCTCCTACGAGCAGTACTTC. Amino acids: CATSRTGLSSYEQYF. The chain couples TRBV15 to TRBJ2-7; D might be TRBD1 or TRBD2, each matching 5 bases. The V end was cut by 5 bases, the J end by 0 bases, with 14 bases between. Germline CDR1 is LNHNV and CDR2 is YYDKDF (reference sequence). There are 15 residues in the CDR3. Using reference TRBV15 and TRBJ2-7 for the parts outside the CDR3, the full variable domain is DAMVIQNPRYQVTQFGKPVTLSCSQTLNHNVMYWYQQKSSQAPKLLFHYYDKDFNNEADTPDNFQSRRPNTSFCFLDIRSPGLGDTAMYLCATSRTGLSSYEQYFGPGTRLTVT.

This rearrangement joins TRBV6-5 to TRBJ2-7; D gene uncertain. CDR1 and CDR2 (germline): MNHEY, SVGAGI. Trimming stripped 8 bases from V and 9 bases from J, with 14 bases between. The length of the CDR3 is 11 residues. CDR3 sequence (DNA): TGTGCCAGCGGCCCCTCCTGGTCGCAGTACTTC. Protein product: CASGPSWSQYF.

CDR3 sequence (DNA): TGCGCCAGCAGCGATTGGAGTGGCGGAGGATACTATGGCTACACCTTC. Amino acid sequence: CASSDWSGGGYYGYTF. The genes are TRBV5-1 and TRBJ1-2; D unresolved. The germline CDR1 and CDR2 sequences are SGHRS and YFSETQ. There are 16 residues in the CDR3. V was pared by 4 bases and J by 3 bases, with 19 bases between.

The CDR3 loop is CASRDTGATDTQYF. CDR3 nucleotide sequence: TGTGCCAGCAGGGATACGGGGGCCACAGATACGCAGTATTTT. The gene calls are TRBV4-2 and TRBJ2-3; D tentatively reads TRBD1 or TRBD2 (6 bases each). V was clipped by 6 bases and J by 2 bases, with 12 bases between them. Looked up from germline, CDR1 is LGHNA and CDR2 is YNFKEQ. This CDR3 region has 14 residues.

The chain joins TRBV29-1 to TRBJ2-3, with TRBD2 identical over 10 bases. The CDR3 totals 18 residues. The trim removed 7 bases at V and 5 bases at J, leaving 21 bases unmatched. CDR1 and CDR2 (germline): SQVTM, ANQGSEA. CDR3 protein: CSAARTGSSGRAVDTQYF. As DNA, the CDR3 is TGCAGCGCCGCGAGGACAGGGTCCAGCGGGAGGGCCGTAGATACGCAGTATTTT.

On this clone: The identical CDR3 is also encoded by other nucleotide sequences in the sample. This chain uses TRBV7-2 with TRBJ2-5; D uncertain. V was trimmed by 4 bases and J by 5 bases, leaving 5 bases between them. This CDR3 is 11 amino acids long. Germline loops: CDR1 SGHTA, CDR2 FQGNSA. CDR3 bases: TGTGCCAGCAGCTCCCAGGAGACCCAGTACTTC. Translation: CASSSQETQYF.

About this clone: Other DNA sequences in this sample translate to the same CDR3. The genes are TRBV2 and TRBJ1-5; D remains unclear. Germline values: CDR1 SNHLY, CDR2 FYNNEI. V lost 0 bases, J lost 2 bases, and 5 bases lay in between. This CDR3 spans 14 amino acids. The DNA of the CDR3 is TGTGCCAGCAGTGAAGCGCGAGGCAATCAGCCCCAGCATTTT. Protein product: CASSEARGNQPQHF.

This sequence joins TRBV29-1 and TRBJ1-2; the match to TRBD1 covers 9 bases. The CDR3 consists of 16 residues. Germline V CDR1 and CDR2: SQVTM, ANQGSEA. J gave up 5 bases and V 0 bases, and 10 bases lay outside the gene matches. In DNA, the CDR3 is TGCAGCGTTGAAGATCCTGGATACAGGGGGCGGTATGGCTACACCTTC. Translated, it gives CSVEDPGYRGRYGYTF. Together with reference TRBV29-1 and TRBJ1-2, the CDR3 gives the full variable domain: SAVISQKPSRDICQRGTSLTIQCQVDSQVTMMFWYRQQPGQSLTLIATANQGSEATYESGFVIDKFPISRPNLTFSTLTVSNMSPEDSSIYLCSVEDPGYRGRYGYTFGSGTRLTVV.

The chain is built from TRBV28 and TRBJ2-3; possible D gene TRBD2, 5 bases. V was shortened by 3 bases and J by 6 bases, with 10 bases between the two germline ends. This CDR3 comprises 13 residues. Germline V gives CDR1 MDHEN, CDR2 SYDVKM. Here the CDR3 reads CASSFPGRDTQYF. DNA of the CDR3: TGTGCCAGCAGTTTTCCGGGAAGGGATACGCAGTATTTT.

This clone showed up just a few times. J is TRBJ2-3 and V is TRBV7-2; 13 bases fit TRBD2. V gave up 5 bases and J gave up 2 bases; unmatched junction bases: 7. This CDR3 has 17 residues. From germline, CDR1 is SGHTA and CDR2 FQGNSA. The CDR3 reads CASSGWTSGSSTDTQYF. DNA for the CDR3: TGTGCCAGCAGCGGCTGGACTAGCGGGAGTTCCACAGATACGCAGTATTTT.

The V and J genes are TRBV7-9 and TRBJ1-5; D is undetermined. CDR1 and CDR2 from the germline V gene are SEHNR and FQNEAQ (reference sequence). The CDR3 has 13 residues. Trimming removed 6 bases from V and 6 bases from J, with 12 bases in between. CDR3: CASSYAGGQPQHF. As DNA, the CDR3 is TGTGCCAGCAGTTACGCTGGTGGTCAGCCCCAGCATTTT.

This clone showed up just a few times. The J gene is TRBJ2-7, the V gene TRBV13, with 7 positions matching TRBD2. The CDR3 is 11 residues long. From germline, CDR1 is PRHDT and CDR2 FYEKMQ (reference sequence). V was pared by 4 bases and J by 6 bases, with 0 bases of the junction left unmatched. In DNA form, the CDR3 reads TGTGCCAGCAGCTGGGAGGGCGAGCAGTACTTC. It yields the protein CASSWEGEQYF.

This clone was detected only a few times. The identical CDR3 is also encoded by other nucleotide sequences in the sample. The rearrangement uses TRBV30 and TRBJ2-6; D is unresolved. There are 14 residues in the CDR3. Per the germline V gene, CDR1 is GTSNPN and CDR2 is SVGIG (reference sequence). V was trimmed by 0 bases and J by 0 bases, leaving 3 bases between them. The CDR3 DNA sequence: TGTGCCTGGAGTGTAGGCTCTGGGGCCAACGTCCTGACTTTC. Protein product: CAWSVGSGANVLTF.

This clone occurred many times. The V call is TRBV28, the J call TRBJ1-2, with TRBD1 matching 7 bases. V was clipped by 5 bases and J by 6 bases; unmatched bases: 6. CDR1 and CDR2 (germline): MDHEN, SYDVKM. The CDR3 spans 13 residues. CDR3 DNA: TGTGCCAGCAGTAGCCGGGACAGTCATGGCTACACCTTC. It is translated as CASSSRDSHGYTF.

V is TRBV7-9 and J is TRBJ2-3; a possible D gene is TRBD2 (6 bases). Trimming pared 1 base from V and 0 bases from J, leaving 11 bases between. The germline V gene has CDR1 SEHNR and CDR2 FQNEAQ (reference sequence). The CDR3 covers 16 residues. The CDR3 sequence is CASSLVPRGSTDTQYF. Written as DNA, the CDR3 is TGTGCCAGCAGCTTAGTTCCGCGGGGAAGCACAGATACGCAGTATTTT.

This clone was observed a handful of times. The chain has TRBV10-1 and TRBJ2-7; TRBD1 aligns across 9 bases. Germline V gives CDR1 WNHNN, CDR2 SYGVQD (reference sequence). Trimming at V came to 3 bases and at J to 6 bases, leaving 9 bases not matched to a gene. CDR3 length: 15 residues. The CDR3 region has the DNA TGCGCCAGCAGTGAAAACAGGGGGCAATCCCCCGAGCAGTACTTC. This sequence encodes CASSENRGQSPEQYF.

V gene TRBV30 combines with J gene TRBJ1-1; the D gene is possibly TRBD1 (5 bases). Germline values: CDR1 GTSNPN, CDR2 SVGIG (reference sequence). The CDR3 length is 14 residues. Trimming removed 2 bases from V and 3 bases from J, with 13 bases in between. This chain's CDR3 is CAWSFRARDTEAFF. CDR3 bases: TGTGCCTGGAGTTTCAGGGCTCGGGACACTGAAGCTTTCTTT. The full variable domain, rest sourced from reference TRBV30 and TRBJ1-1, is SQTIHQWPATLVQPVGSPLSLECTVEGTSNPNLYWYRQAAGRGLQLLFYSVGIGQISSEVPQNLSASRPQDRQFILSSKKLLLSDSGFYLCAWSFRARDTEAFFGQGTRLTVV.